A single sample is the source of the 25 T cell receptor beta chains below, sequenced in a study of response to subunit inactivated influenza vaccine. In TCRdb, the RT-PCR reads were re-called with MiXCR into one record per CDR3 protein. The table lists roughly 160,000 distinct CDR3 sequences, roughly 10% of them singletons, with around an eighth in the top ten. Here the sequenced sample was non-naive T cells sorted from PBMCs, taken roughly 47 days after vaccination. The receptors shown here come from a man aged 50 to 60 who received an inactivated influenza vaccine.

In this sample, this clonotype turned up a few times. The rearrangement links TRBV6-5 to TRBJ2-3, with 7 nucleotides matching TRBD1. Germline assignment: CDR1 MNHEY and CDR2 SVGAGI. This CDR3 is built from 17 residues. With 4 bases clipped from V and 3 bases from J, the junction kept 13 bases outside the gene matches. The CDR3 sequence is CASSSTHRGGYTDTQYF. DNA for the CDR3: TGTGCCAGCAGTTCCACCCACAGGGGTGGTTATACAGATACGCAGTATTTT.

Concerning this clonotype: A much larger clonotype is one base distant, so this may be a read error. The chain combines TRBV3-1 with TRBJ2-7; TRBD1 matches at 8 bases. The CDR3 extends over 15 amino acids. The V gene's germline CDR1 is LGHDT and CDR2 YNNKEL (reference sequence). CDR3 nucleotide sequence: TGTGCCTGCAGCCCGACAGGGGCGGTGGGTCACGAGCAGTACTTC. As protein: CACSPTGAVGHEQYF.

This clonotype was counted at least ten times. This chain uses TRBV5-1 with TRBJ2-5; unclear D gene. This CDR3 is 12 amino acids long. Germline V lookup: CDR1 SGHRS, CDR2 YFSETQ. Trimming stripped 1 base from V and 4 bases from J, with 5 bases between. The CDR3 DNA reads TGCGCCAGCAGCTTGAAGCCAGAGACCCAGTACTTC. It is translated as CASSLKPETQYF.

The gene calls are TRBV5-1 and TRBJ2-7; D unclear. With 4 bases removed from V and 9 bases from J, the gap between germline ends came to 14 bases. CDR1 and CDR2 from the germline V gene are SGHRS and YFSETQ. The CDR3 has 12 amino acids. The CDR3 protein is CASSPDGIRQYF. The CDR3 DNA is TGCGCCAGCAGCCCGGATGGGATCCGGCAGTACTTC.

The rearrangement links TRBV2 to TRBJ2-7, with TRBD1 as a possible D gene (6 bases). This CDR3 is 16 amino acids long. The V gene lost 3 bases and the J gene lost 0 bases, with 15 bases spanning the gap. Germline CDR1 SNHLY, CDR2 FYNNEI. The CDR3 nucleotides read TGTGCCAGCAGTGACCGGGACAACCACCGCTCCTACGAGCAGTACTTC. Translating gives CASSDRDNHRSYEQYF.

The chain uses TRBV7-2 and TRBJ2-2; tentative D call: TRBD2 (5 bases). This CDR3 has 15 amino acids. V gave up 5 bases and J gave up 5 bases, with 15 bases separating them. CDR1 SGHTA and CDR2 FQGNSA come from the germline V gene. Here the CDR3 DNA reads TGTGCCAGCAGCCCTCGGGGTGGCGGGACCGGGGAGCTGTTTTTT. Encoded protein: CASSPRGGGTGELFF.

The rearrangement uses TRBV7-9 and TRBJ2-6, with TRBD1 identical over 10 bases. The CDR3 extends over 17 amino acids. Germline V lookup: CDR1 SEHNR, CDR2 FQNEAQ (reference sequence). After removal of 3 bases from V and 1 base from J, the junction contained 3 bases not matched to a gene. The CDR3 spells CASSLGQGLSGANVLTF. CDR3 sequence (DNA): TGTGCCAGCAGCTTGGGACAGGGGTTGTCTGGGGCCAACGTCCTGACTTTC.

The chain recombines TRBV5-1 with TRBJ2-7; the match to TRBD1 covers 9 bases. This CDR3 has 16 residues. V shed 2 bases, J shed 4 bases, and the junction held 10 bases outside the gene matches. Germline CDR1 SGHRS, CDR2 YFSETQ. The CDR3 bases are TGCGCCAGCAGCTTCACAGGGGGCAAACAGACTTACGAGCAGTACTTC. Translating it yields CASSFTGGKQTYEQYF.

The CDR3 here is CASSNPLNEQFF. The CDR3 DNA reads as TGTGCCAGTAGTAACCCTCTCAATGAGCAGTTCTTC. The V and J genes are TRBV19 and TRBJ2-1; no reliable D call. The CDR3 spans 12 residues. Trimming pared 4 bases from V and 6 bases from J, leaving 7 bases between. Germline V gives CDR1 LNHDA, CDR2 SQIVND (reference sequence).

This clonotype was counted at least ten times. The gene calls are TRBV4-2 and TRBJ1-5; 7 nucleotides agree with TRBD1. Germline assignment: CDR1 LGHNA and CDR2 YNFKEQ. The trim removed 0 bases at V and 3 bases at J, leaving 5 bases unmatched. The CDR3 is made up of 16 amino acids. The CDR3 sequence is CASSQEQGRNNQPQHF. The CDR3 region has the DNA TGTGCCAGCAGCCAAGAACAGGGGCGAAACAATCAGCCCCAGCATTTT.

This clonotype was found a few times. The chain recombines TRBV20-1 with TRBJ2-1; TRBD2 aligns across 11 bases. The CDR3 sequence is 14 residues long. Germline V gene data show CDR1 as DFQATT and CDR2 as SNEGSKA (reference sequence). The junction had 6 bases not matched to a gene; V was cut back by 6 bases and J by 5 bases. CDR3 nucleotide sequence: TGCAGTGCGCGACTAGCGGGAAGGGACAATGAGCAGTTCTTC. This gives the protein CSARLAGRDNEQFF.

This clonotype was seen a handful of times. CDR3 DNA: TGCGCCAGCAGCACGACACCGAACACTGAAGCTTTCTTT. Residues: CASSTTPNTEAFF. The V and J genes are TRBV5-1 and TRBJ1-1; no firm D call. The CDR3 is made up of 13 amino acids. Per germline, CDR1 SGHRS and CDR2 YFSETQ. V was trimmed by 4 bases and J by 1 base, leaving 8 bases between them.

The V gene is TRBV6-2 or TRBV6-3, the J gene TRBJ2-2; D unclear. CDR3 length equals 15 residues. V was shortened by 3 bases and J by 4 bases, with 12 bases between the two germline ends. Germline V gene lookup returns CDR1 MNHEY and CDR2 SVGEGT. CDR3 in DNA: TGTGCCAGCAGTTATATTGGGGTTATCACCGGGGAGCTGTTTTTT. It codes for CASSYIGVITGELFF.

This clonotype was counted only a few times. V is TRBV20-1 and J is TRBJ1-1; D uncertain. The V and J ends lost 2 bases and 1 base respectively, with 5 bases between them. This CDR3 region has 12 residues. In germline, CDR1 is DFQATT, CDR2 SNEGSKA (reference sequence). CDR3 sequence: CSARPENTEAFF. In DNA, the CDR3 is TGCAGTGCTAGACCGGAGAACACTGAAGCTTTCTTT.

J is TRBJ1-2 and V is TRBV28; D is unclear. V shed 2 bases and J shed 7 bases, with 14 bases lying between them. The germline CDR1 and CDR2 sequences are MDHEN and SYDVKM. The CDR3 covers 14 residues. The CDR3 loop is CASSLLGIFGGYTF. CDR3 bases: TGTGCCAGCAGTTTACTGGGCATATTCGGTGGCTACACCTTC.

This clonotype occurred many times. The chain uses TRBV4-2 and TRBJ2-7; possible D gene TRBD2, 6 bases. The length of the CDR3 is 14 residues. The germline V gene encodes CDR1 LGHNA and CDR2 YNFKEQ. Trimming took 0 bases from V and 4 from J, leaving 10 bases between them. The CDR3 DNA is TGTGCCAGCAGCCAAGATCTGGGACTTTACGAGCAGTACTTC. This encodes CASSQDLGLYEQYF.

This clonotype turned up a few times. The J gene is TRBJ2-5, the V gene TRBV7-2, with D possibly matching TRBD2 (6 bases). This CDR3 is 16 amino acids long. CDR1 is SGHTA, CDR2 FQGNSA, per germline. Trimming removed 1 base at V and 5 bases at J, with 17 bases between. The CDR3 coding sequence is TGTGCCAGCAGCTTAGTCGGTAGACGGGAGTGGGAGACCCAGTACTTC. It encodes CASSLVGRREWETQYF. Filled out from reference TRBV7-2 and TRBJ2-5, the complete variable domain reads GAGVSQSPSNKVTEKGKDVELRCDPISGHTALYWYRQSLGQGLEFLIYFQGNSAPDKSGLPSDRFSAERTGGSVSTLTIQRTQQEDSAVYLCASSLVGRREWETQYFGPGTRLLVL.

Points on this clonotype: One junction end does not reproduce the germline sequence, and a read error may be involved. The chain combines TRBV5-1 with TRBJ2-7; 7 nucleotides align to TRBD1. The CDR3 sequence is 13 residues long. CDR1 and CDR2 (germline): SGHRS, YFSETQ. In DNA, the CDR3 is TGCGCCAGCAGCGCAGCAGGGGGAAGTGGGGAGAACTTC. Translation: CASSAAGGSGENF.

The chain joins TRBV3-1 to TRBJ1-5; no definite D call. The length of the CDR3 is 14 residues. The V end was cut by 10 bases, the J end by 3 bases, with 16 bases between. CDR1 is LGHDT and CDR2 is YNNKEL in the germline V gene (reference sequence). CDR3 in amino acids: CATFPSLFNQPQHF. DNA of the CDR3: TGTGCCACCTTCCCCTCACTTTTCAATCAGCCCCAGCATTTT.

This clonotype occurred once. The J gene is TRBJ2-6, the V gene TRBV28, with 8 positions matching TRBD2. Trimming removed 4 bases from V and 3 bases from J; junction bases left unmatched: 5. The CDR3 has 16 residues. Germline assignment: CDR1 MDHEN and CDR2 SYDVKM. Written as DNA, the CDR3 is TGTGCCAGCAGTTCAGCGGGAGTCAGTGGGGCCAACGTCCTGACTTTC. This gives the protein CASSSAGVSGANVLTF.

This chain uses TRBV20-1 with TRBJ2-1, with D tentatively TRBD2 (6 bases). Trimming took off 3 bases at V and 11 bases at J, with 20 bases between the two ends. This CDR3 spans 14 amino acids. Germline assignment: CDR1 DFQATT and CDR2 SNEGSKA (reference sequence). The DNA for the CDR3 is TGCAGTGCTAGCAGCGGACCCCTAGCGAACAAGCAGTTCTTC. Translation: CSASSGPLANKQFF.

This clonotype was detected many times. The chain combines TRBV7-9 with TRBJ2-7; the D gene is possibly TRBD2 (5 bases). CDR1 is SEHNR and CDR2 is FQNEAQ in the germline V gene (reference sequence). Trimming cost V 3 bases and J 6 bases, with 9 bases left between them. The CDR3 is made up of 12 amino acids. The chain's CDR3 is CASSFRGSEQYF. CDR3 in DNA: TGTGCCAGCAGCTTCAGAGGGAGCGAGCAGTACTTC.

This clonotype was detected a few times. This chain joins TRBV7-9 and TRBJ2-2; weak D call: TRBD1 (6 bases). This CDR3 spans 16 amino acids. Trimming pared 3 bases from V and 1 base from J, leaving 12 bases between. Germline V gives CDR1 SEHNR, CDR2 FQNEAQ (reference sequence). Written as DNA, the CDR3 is TGTGCCAGCAGCTTGGGGGCCCCCAAGAACACCGGGGAGCTGTTTTTT. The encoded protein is CASSLGAPKNTGELFF.

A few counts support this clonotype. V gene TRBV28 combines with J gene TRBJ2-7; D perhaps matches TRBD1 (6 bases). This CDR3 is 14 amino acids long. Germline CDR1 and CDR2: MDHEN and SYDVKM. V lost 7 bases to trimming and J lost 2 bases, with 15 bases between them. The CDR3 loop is CASNKQGRPYEQYF. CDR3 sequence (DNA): TGTGCCAGCAACAAACAGGGTCGTCCCTACGAGCAGTACTTC.

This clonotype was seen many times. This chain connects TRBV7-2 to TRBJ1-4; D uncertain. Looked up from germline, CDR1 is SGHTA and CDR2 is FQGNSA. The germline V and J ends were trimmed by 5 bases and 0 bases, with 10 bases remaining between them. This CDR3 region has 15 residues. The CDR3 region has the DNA TGTGCCAGCAGCCCCGTGGTGGCAACTAATGAAAAACTGTTTTTT. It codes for CASSPVVATNEKLFF.